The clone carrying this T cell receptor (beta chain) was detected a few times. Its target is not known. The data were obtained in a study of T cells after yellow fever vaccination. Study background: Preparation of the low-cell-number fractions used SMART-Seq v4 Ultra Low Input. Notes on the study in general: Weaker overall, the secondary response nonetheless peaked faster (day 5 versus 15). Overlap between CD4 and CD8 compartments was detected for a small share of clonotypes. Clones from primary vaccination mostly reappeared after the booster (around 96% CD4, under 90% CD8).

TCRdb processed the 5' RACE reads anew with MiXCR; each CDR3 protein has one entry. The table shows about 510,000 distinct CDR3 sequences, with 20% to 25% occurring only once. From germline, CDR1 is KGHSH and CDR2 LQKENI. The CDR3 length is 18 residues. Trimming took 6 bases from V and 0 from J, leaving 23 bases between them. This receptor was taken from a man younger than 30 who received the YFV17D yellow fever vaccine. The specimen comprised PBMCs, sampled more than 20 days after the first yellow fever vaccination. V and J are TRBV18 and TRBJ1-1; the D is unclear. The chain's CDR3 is CASSPMGRKKLMNTEAFF. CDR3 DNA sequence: TGTGCCAGCTCCCCCATGGGCAGGAAAAAACTCATGAACACTGAAGCTTTCTTT.